This T cell receptor beta chain was identified in a study of blood T cell repertoires in COVID-19. Study information: Specimens from acute and convalescent COVID-19 originated in the United States, Italy and Spain. T cells, B-cell-depleted T cells, or PBMCs supplied cDNA or gDNA.

The CDR3 extends over 16 amino acids. CDR1 is MDHEN, CDR2 SYDVKM, per germline. The trim removed 1 base at V and 7 bases at J, leaving 10 bases unmatched. Per the study methods: Estimation of nucleated cell counts relied on the amplification of reference gene primers. TCRdb's copy holds only in-frame clones and misses some; the assay was immunoSEQ multiplex PCR. That table furnishes V, J and clone size, whereas the DNA furnished D and trimming. Of about 15,000 clones in the sample, roughly 88% were seen once. The chain joins TRBV28 to TRBJ2-1, with 7 bases identical to TRBD2. The TCR comes from a human donor in a cohort sampled during active COVID-19. Sequencing input: peripheral blood. In DNA form, the CDR3 reads TGTGCCAGCAGTTTATATGGGAGGGGAGGGAGTAATGAGCAGTTCTTC. Translating it yields CASSLYGRGGSNEQFF.